This paragraph reports one T cell receptor (beta chain). This clonotype was counted at least ten times. Its cognate antigen has yet to be identified. No per-base quality is available; no much larger clone lies one base away. This entry comes from a study of response to subunit inactivated influenza vaccine (dated by TCRdb to between 2017 and 2018). Study-wide context: Deep quantitative T cell receptor repertoire profiling was used in the study to track responses to a trivalent subunit inactivated influenza vaccine. The investigation overall reported the following: According to the authors, only a limited number of new T cells may be recruited by each seasonal influenza vaccination.

The method was RT-PCR. The listed sequencing device is Illumina HiSeq 2500. The public reads were reanalyzed by TCRdb: fastp trimming at Q25, MiXCR alignment, in-frame beta chains only. Each entry is one CDR3 protein sequence, shown with its most common DNA and genes. Recorded for this sample are around 190,000 distinct CDR3 sequences; about 9% of them occurred a single time. The ten largest clones capture roughly a tenth of the sample. This TCR was recovered from a man aged 50-59 years who received an inactivated influenza vaccine. Donor details come from another sample of the same person, matched by shared clones. The material was non-naive T cells sorted from PBMCs, obtained on the day of vaccination. According to the study, the label for this sample's cell subset or site signals: memory T cell fraction.

The bases read TGTGCCACCAGCAGAGGCTTGGTATGGGACAGTCGAAACAATGAGCAGTTCTTC. It translates as CATSRGLVWDSRNNEQFF. The receptor chain draws on TRBV15 and TRBJ2-1, and 7 junction bases match TRBD1. CDR3 length: 18 amino acids, cysteine to phenylalanine. Only the CDR3 region is kept as DNA, spanning 54 bases read in frame from base 1. Via the germline V gene (reference sequence), CDR1 is LNHNV and CDR2 YYDKDF. V ends up 1 base short and J 5 bases short, with an unmatched junction base count of 14. Reference TRBV15 and TRBJ2-1 genes cover what lies past the CDR3, so the full variable domain is DAMVIQNPRYQVTQFGKPVTLSCSQTLNHNVMYWYQQKSSQAPKLLFHYYDKDFNNEADTPDNFQSRRPNTSFCFLDIRSPGLGDTAMYLCATSRGLVWDSRNNEQFFGPGTRLTVL.